This is a list of T cell receptor beta chains from one sample in a study of cytomegalovirus exposure and HLA in healthy donors. Some clones are missing from TCRdb's copy, which holds only in-frame ones; the method was immunoSEQ multiplex PCR. The sample shows 99,000 or so clones, roughly 85% of them seen only once. Specimen: PBMCs. These receptors came from a man between 60 and 70 years old in good health and CMV-seropositive. CDR3s include the opening cysteine and the closing phenylalanine or tryptophan. Fields, in order: J gene, V gene, D gene, CDR3 protein. A D gene is named only where the DNA matches it firmly.

TRBJ2-7	TRBV6-1	NA	CANSERLSYEQYF
TRBJ1-5	TRBV7-8	NA	CASSSRSDSSQPQHF
TRBJ2-1	TRBV28	NA	CASSLYRKGEGEQFF
TRBJ2-1	TRBV5-1	TRBD1	CASSLGLGQGIDEQFF
TRBJ2-7	TRBV6-1	TRBD1	CASSRQGSETYEQYF
TRBJ2-1	TRBV7-2	TRBD2	CASSYTGGVRYNEQFF
TRBJ1-1	TRBV30	NA	CAWSVHGVVPSTEAFF
TRBJ1-2	TRBV2	TRBD1	CASSRDRDYGYTF
TRBJ1-2	TRBV6-1	TRBD1	CASSIQGESYGYTF
TRBJ1-2	TRBV5-1	NA	CASSLDAGNYGYTF
TRBJ1-1	TRBV7-9	NA	CSSSLGVTEAFF
TRBJ2-5	TRBV5-4	NA	CASSLWGGRAGETQYF
TRBJ1-2	TRBV7-6	NA	CASTPDEGVGYTF
TRBJ1-2	TRBV5-1	TRBD1	CASSPGTEGYGYTF
TRBJ2-1	TRBV5-1	NA	CASSSPALDEQFF
TRBJ2-5	TRBV9	TRBD1	CASSVVGTGAETQYF
TRBJ1-6	TRBV5-6	NA	CASSLRGPYNSPLHF
TRBJ1-3	TRBV7-8	NA	CASSLRGNAGNTIYF
TRBJ2-7	TRBV29-1	TRBD1	CSVNRGGEQYF
TRBJ2-1	TRBV19	NA	CASKADLSYNEQFF
TRBJ1-2	TRBV7-9	NA	CASSLLTAYTF
NA	TRBV10-1	TRBD1	CASSGRGQGYEQYF
TRBJ2-2	TRBV5-1	NA	CASSSLGELFF
TRBJ2-2	TRBV7-2	TRBD1	CASSPYTPGQGKLFF
TRBJ2-6	TRBV19	TRBD1	CASRDRGISGANVLTF
TRBJ2-1	TRBV7-9	TRBD1	CASSPPGQGTNEQFF
TRBJ1-2	TRBV28	NA	CASSSGRDYTF
TRBJ1-1	TRBV11-2	TRBD1	CASSPRTGPQAFF
TRBJ2-5	TRBV15	TRBD2	CATSRASGGPPIETQYF
TRBJ2-2	TRBV5-1	TRBD2	CASSFRTSGLNRGELFF
TRBJ2-5	TRBV27	NA	CASSFTGGRFGETQYF
TRBJ1-1	TRBV19	TRBD1	CASSQPQGANTEAFF
TRBJ1-4	TRBV5-1	NA	CASSPGDSEKLFF
TRBJ2-2	TRBV5-1	NA	CASNAKHANTGELFF
NA	TRBV6-1	NA	CASSVNRIYEQYF
TRBJ2-7	TRBV6-1	TRBD1	CASTVPQGAYYEQYF
TRBJ1-6	TRBV5-1	TRBD1	CASSLGQGVSPLHF
TRBJ2-1	TRBV10-3	TRBD1	CAISGQGAPDNEQFF
TRBJ2-7	TRBV5-6	NA	CASSLGATLYEQYF
TRBJ1-3	TRBV11-2	NA	CASSSVSGNTIYF
TRBJ2-2	TRBV9	TRBD2	CASSVAVGGATGELFF
TRBJ1-3	TRBV11-2	TRBD1	CASSLTLTGASGNTIYF
TRBJ1-1	TRBV4-1	NA	CASSLQGLNTEAFF
TRBJ2-7	TRBV6-5	NA	CASGRAGNGEQYF
TRBJ2-1	TRBV11-2	NA	CASSGFVGGYNEQFF
TRBJ2-2	TRBV6-5	NA	CASRPGQNTGELFF
TRBJ1-2	TRBV7-9	NA	CASSYREEVANYGYTF
TRBJ1-2	TRBV21-1	NA	CASSLDRDYGYTF
TRBJ2-2	TRBV11-3	TRBD1	CASSSRTGYTGELFF
TRBJ1-2	TRBV13	NA	CASSLGRGLGYTF
TRBJ1-2	TRBV28	NA	CASSLSAGSYGYTF
TRBJ1-5	TRBV7-8	NA	CASSPLGDNSNQPQHF
TRBJ2-3	TRBV28	TRBD2	CASWTSGRADTQYF
TRBJ1-2	TRBV4-2	NA	CASSQDGGDNYGYTF
TRBJ2-3	TRBV7-9	NA	CASSRTVSTDTQYF
TRBJ2-3	TRBV7-2	TRBD1	CASSQDRVGTDTQYF
TRBJ2-7	TRBV15	TRBD1	CATSRALPGQLYEQYF
TRBJ2-7	TRBV10-3	TRBD1	CAISDSRDRSFYEQYF
TRBJ2-1	TRBV6-4	TRBD2	CASSKNGLAGENEQFF